The 12 T cell receptor beta chains presented below share a single source sample, sequenced in a study of tumor and adjacent non-tumor tissue in lung cancer. This sample's RNA came from whole unsorted tissue. Distant lung tissue was collected more than 3 cm away from the tumor edge. A modified ARM-PCR protocol with three rounds of nested PCR amplified TCRbeta. TCRdb re-analysed the multiplex PCR reads in MiXCR, keeping a single row per CDR3 protein. Of almost 75,000 distinct CDR3 sequences listed, approximately 71% were seen once; the top ten hold around a quarter. The sequencing sample was made of distant non-tumor lung tissue. These receptors all stem from a woman in her 50s with non-small cell lung cancer.

This clonotype has at least ten counts. The chain has TRBV5-4 and TRBJ2-6; 12 positions match TRBD2. The germline gives CDR1 SGHNT, CDR2 YYREEE (reference sequence). V dropped 4 bases and J dropped 0; count of bases not matched to a gene: 2. There are 17 residues in the CDR3. The CDR3 sequence is CASSRTSGTSGANVLTF. The CDR3 DNA is TGTGCCAGCAGCCGGACTAGCGGGACCTCTGGGGCCAACGTCCTGACTTTC.

The chain has TRBV20-1 and TRBJ1-2; D is unclear. V lost 2 bases and J lost 0, with 19 bases in between. The CDR3 extends over 17 amino acids. Germline CDR1 and CDR2: DFQATT and SNEGSKA (reference sequence). The CDR3 loop reads CSARNEARAVPNYGYTF. The DNA of the CDR3 is TGCAGTGCTAGAAATGAAGCACGGGCAGTTCCTAACTATGGCTACACCTTC.

The J gene is TRBJ2-7, the V gene TRBV7-8, with no clear D. CDR3 length: 14 residues. The germline V gene encodes CDR1 SGHVS and CDR2 FQNEAQ. The CDR3 region has the DNA TGTACCAACAGCTTCGACGGAGTCTCCTACGAGCAGTACTTC. Protein product: CTNSFDGVSYEQYF. Based on the CDR3 plus reference TRBV7-8 and TRBJ2-7, the full variable domain is GAGVSQSPRYKVAKRGQDVALRCDPISGHVSLFWYQQALGQGPEFLTYFQNEAQLDKSGLPSDRFFAERPEGSVSTLKIQRTQQEDSAVYLCTNSFDGVSYEQYFGPGTRLTVT.

The CDR3 nucleotides are TGTGCCAGCAGCCGGGACAGGGGGAGTGAAAAACTGTTTTTT. Residues: CASSRDRGSEKLFF. The chain joins TRBV5-4 to TRBJ1-4; 11 bases fit TRBD1. Germline CDR1 and CDR2: SGHNT and YYREEE (reference sequence). The trim removed 4 bases at V and 7 bases at J, leaving 3 bases unmatched. The CDR3 runs to 14 residues.

In its sample, this clonotype was seen a few times. V gene TRBV7-8 combines with J gene TRBJ2-7; D possibly uses TRBD1 or TRBD2 (5 bases each). Germline V gives CDR1 SGHVS, CDR2 FQNEAQ. The CDR3 loop spans 15 amino acids. The V end lost 0 bases, the J end lost 3 bases, and 12 bases lay between the germline ends. The CDR3 region has the DNA TGTGCCAGCAGCTTAGCGAAGTCTGGGGGCTACGAGCAGTACTTC. It is translated as CASSLAKSGGYEQYF.

The genes are TRBV5-1 and TRBJ1-5; D may be TRBD1 (5 bases). CDR3 length: 13 amino acids. The V end lost 4 bases, the J end lost 6 bases, and 11 bases lay between the germline ends. Germline values: CDR1 SGHRS, CDR2 YFSETQ. CDR3: CASSQGSGQPQHF. CDR3 coding DNA: TGCGCCAGCAGCCAGGGTTCGGGTCAGCCCCAGCATTTT.

As to this clonotype: The CDR3 ends on some other residue instead of the conserved phenylalanine or tryptophan, so this is likely a read error. It is unclear where the CDR3 begins or ends on the DNA, so no DNA is shown, and the CDR3 is as TCRdb lists it. The chain couples TRBV11-2 to TRBJ2-1; no DNA check was done on the table's D call, TRBD1. Counting both end residues, the CDR3 totals 14 amino acids. Germline assignment: CDR1 SGHAT and CDR2 FQNNGV. CDR3 amino acids: CASSFNPGTNEQLL.

For this clonotype: Its ends do not fully match the called genes, so a read error is possible. The rearrangement links TRBV29-1 to TRBJ2-1, with TRBD2 matching over 15 bases. CDR3 size: 16 residues. The V gene's germline CDR1 is SQVTM and CDR2 ANQGSEA. The CDR3 nucleotides read TGTAACGTTGCCAGCCCGGGACTAGCGGGAGGCGGTGAGCAGTTCTTC. Translation gives CNVASPGLAGGGEQFF.

In the case of this clonotype: Lacking the conserved final phenylalanine or tryptophan, this CDR3 likely reflects a read error. It is unclear where the CDR3 begins or ends on the DNA, so no DNA is shown, and the CDR3 is as TCRdb lists it. The chain employs TRBV4-2 and TRBJ2-1; TRBD2 is the table's D call and was not checked against the DNA. Per the germline V gene, CDR1 is LGHNA and CDR2 is YNFKEQ. From its first to its last residue, the CDR3 has 17 amino acids. The CDR3 spells CASGQDSASGSLYEQIY.

This clonotype was detected only once. The junction departs from the called germline gene at one end, perhaps through a read error. The J gene is TRBJ1-1, the V gene TRBV11-2; D unresolved. Germline lookup yields CDR1 SGHAT and CDR2 FQNNGV. The CDR3 is made up of 14 amino acids. In DNA, the CDR3 is TGTGCCAGTAGCTTCGCGGGAAAGAACATTGAAGCTTTCTTC. Translated: CASSFAGKNIEAFF.

Concerning this clonotype itself: This sequence may be a read error, since a much larger clone differs from it by one base. The chain joins TRBV20-1 to TRBJ2-7; D is possibly TRBD1 (6 bases). Germline CDR1 and CDR2: DFQATT and SNEGSKA (reference sequence). The CDR3 consists of 14 residues. CDR3 in DNA: TGCAGTGCTAGACAGACAGGAGGAAACTACGAGCGGTACTTC. Translating it yields CSARQTGGNYERYF.

To note about this clonotype: Sequence at one end of the junction differs from germline and may be a read error. The V and J genes are TRBV11-1 and TRBJ2-1, with 11 bases lining up with TRBD2. There are 14 residues in the CDR3. CDR1 is SGHAT, CDR2 FQDESV, per germline (reference sequence). This CDR3 is CASTLAGVGYEQSF. The CDR3 nucleotides are TGTGCCAGCACACTAGCGGGAGTAGGGTATGAGCAGTCCTTC.